The 18 T cell receptor beta chains below come from one sample, sequenced in a study of shared clonotypes between healthy human individuals. Using immunoSEQ multiplex PCR, the repertoire was profiled, and TCRdb retains in-frame clones only, with some absent. The sample consists of fewer than 850,000 clones, around 72% of them appearing once. What was sequenced was memory CD4+ T cells sorted from blood. Subset defined: CD45RA-negative fraction. These receptors originate from a young woman in good health.

This clone was counted many times. The chain is built from TRBV7-9 and TRBJ2-2; no clear D. The length of the CDR3 is 13 residues. V was trimmed by 5 bases and J by 1 base, leaving 5 bases between them. Germline assignment: CDR1 SEHNR and CDR2 FQNEAQ (reference sequence). The CDR3 bases are TGTGCCAGCAGCCTCATGAACACCGGGGAGCTGTTTTTT. Translated, it gives CASSLMNTGELFF.

The chain has TRBV27 and TRBJ2-1; the match to TRBD2 covers 7 bases. The J segment lost 7 bases and the V segment lost 6 bases, leaving 9 bases of the junction unmatched. Looked up from germline, CDR1 is MNHEY and CDR2 is SMNVEV (reference sequence). The CDR3 is 14 residues long. CDR3 nucleotides: TGTGCCAGCAGGCCGGGGGAGGGGTGGAATGAGCAGTTCTTC. Amino acids: CASRPGEGWNEQFF.

V gene TRBV28 combines with J gene TRBJ2-7; possibly TRBD1 for D (5 bases). Germline values: CDR1 MDHEN, CDR2 SYDVKM. Trimming left V 2 bases short and J 6 bases short, with 17 bases between. The CDR3 sequence is 15 residues long. CDR3 region: CASSLGARQVGEQYF. The DNA of the CDR3 is TGTGCCAGCAGTTTAGGGGCTCGTCAAGTCGGCGAGCAGTACTTC.

The rearrangement links TRBV6-5 to TRBJ1-1; D ambiguous. The germline V gene has CDR1 MNHEY and CDR2 SVGAGI. Trimming pared 6 bases from V and 8 bases from J, leaving 13 bases between. This CDR3 is 12 amino acids long. This CDR3 reads CASRTPSSEAFF. The CDR3 DNA sequence: TGTGCCAGCAGAACCCCCAGCAGCGAAGCTTTCTTT.

The rearrangement links TRBV28 to TRBJ2-5, with 11 bases aligning to TRBD2. CDR1 is MDHEN, CDR2 SYDVKM, per germline. Trimming cost V 6 bases and J 3 bases; bases outside gene matches: 9. The CDR3 has 16 amino acids. CDR3 nucleotide sequence: TGTGCCAGCAGGACTTTTACTAGCGGGAGAAAAGAGACCCAGTACTTC. Its translation is CASRTFTSGRKETQYF. Full variable domain (missing parts from reference TRBV28 and TRBJ2-5): DVKVTQSSRYLVKRTGEKVFLECVQDMDHENMFWYRQDPGLGLRLIYFSYDVKMKEKGDIPEGYSVSREKKERFSLILESASTNQTSMYLCASRTFTSGRKETQYFGPGTRLLVL.

V gene TRBV9 combines with J gene TRBJ1-2; 8 positions agree with TRBD1. Germline trimming cut 4 bases from V and 8 bases from J; bases unmatched to any gene: 7. This CDR3 has 13 residues. From germline, CDR1 is SGDLS and CDR2 YYNGEE. The CDR3 nucleotides are TGTGCCAGCAGCAAGGGACAGGCAGGAGGCTACACCTTC. It translates to CASSKGQAGGYTF.

This clone showed up just once. V gene TRBV4-1 combines with J gene TRBJ1-5; weak D call: TRBD1 (6 bases). This CDR3 spans 18 amino acids. CDR1 and CDR2 from the germline V gene are MGHRA and YSYEKL. V was pared by 1 base and J by 1 base, with 17 bases between. CDR3 DNA sequence: TGCGCCAGCAGCCAAGTGTACAGGGAGAGGTGGAGCAATCAGCCCCAGCATTTT. It specifies CASSQVYRERWSNQPQHF.

The rearrangement links TRBV9 to TRBJ1-2; D ambiguous. Trimming took off 3 bases at V and 4 bases at J, with 10 bases between the two ends. In germline, CDR1 is SGDLS, CDR2 YYNGEE. This CDR3 is built from 13 residues. This chain's CDR3 is CASSATWGYGYTF. The CDR3 DNA follows: TGTGCCAGCAGCGCGACATGGGGCTATGGCTACACCTTC.

The chain employs TRBV28 and TRBJ2-6; D is uncertain. CDR1 is MDHEN and CDR2 is SYDVKM in the germline V gene. This CDR3 is built from 22 residues. Deletions cut 8 bases from V and 1 base from J, with 33 bases between. CDR3 nucleotides: TGTGCCAGCCGGAAAGGGTGGCGTTTAGCTAGACCTACCCCATCTGGGGCCAACGTCCTGACTTTC. Its protein product is CASRKGWRLARPTPSGANVLTF.

The rearrangement uses TRBV2 and TRBJ1-2, with 8 bases that match TRBD1. Unmatched junction bases numbered 10, after V lost 5 bases and J lost 8 bases. The CDR3 is made up of 14 amino acids. Germline V gives CDR1 SNHLY, CDR2 FYNNEI. CDR3 in DNA: TGTGCCAGCAGTATCAAGGGACAGGTGAGAGGCTACACCTTC. It codes for CASSIKGQVRGYTF. The full variable domain, rest sourced from reference TRBV2 and TRBJ1-2, is EPEVTQTPSHQVTQMGQEVILRCVPISNHLYFYWYRQILGQKVEFLVSFYNNEISEKSEIFDDQFSVERPDGSNFTLKIRSTKLEDSAMYFCASSIKGQVRGYTFGSGTRLTVV.

This chain uses TRBV7-8 with TRBJ1-3, with a tentative D call TRBD1 (5 bases). CDR3 size: 18 residues. Germline V gene data show CDR1 as SGHVS and CDR2 as FQNEAQ. The V and J ends lost 2 bases and 2 bases respectively, with 19 bases between them. Here the CDR3 reads CASSLNPQQVGAGNTIYF. Here the CDR3 DNA reads TGTGCCAGCAGCTTAAACCCGCAACAGGTGGGAGCTGGAAACACCATATATTTT.

The chain uses TRBV25-1 and TRBJ2-7; unclear D gene. The germline V gene has CDR1 MGHDK and CDR2 SYGVNS. Trimming removed 7 bases from V and 1 base from J, with 14 bases in between. The CDR3 totals 14 residues. Written as DNA, the CDR3 is TGTGCCAGCACCAAATCCGGCGGTTCCTACGAGCAGTACTTC. Its translation is CASTKSGGSYEQYF.

V and J are TRBV6-1 and TRBJ2-6; unclear D gene. The ends were cut back, 6 bases at V and 0 bases at J, with 9 bases in the middle. Germline loops: CDR1 MNHNS, CDR2 SASEGT. CDR3 length: 15 amino acids. The CDR3 is CASRKQGSGANVLTF. The DNA for the CDR3 is TGTGCCAGCAGGAAACAAGGCTCTGGGGCCAACGTCCTGACTTTC.

J is TRBJ1-2 and V is TRBV5-1, with 7 bases lining up with TRBD1. V lost 4 bases to trimming and J lost 4 bases; unmatched junction nucleotides: 4. CDR1 is SGHRS and CDR2 is YFSETQ in the germline V gene. CDR3 length equals 13 residues. Written as DNA, the CDR3 is TGCGCCAGCAGCGGACAGGCATTCTATGGCTACACCTTC. Translated, it gives CASSGQAFYGYTF.

The table lists this clone with many counts. The chain uses TRBV10-3 and TRBJ2-7, with a possible D match to TRBD2 (5 bases). Per the germline V gene, CDR1 is ENHRY and CDR2 is SYGVKD. Trimming pared 9 bases from V and 4 bases from J, leaving 16 bases between. The CDR3 runs 13 residues. CDR3 DNA sequence: TGTGCCATGCGGACTGACGGAGAGTACGAGCAGTACTTC. Translated: CAMRTDGEYEQYF.

This chain connects TRBV5-5 to TRBJ2-1, with D possibly TRBD2 on 5 matching bases. Germline V gene data show CDR1 as SGHKS and CDR2 as YYEKEE (reference sequence). V gave up 5 bases and J gave up 6 bases, with 15 bases separating them. The CDR3 runs to 14 residues. CDR3 DNA: TGTGCCAGCAGAATCGGGGTGGATCGCAATGAGCAGTTCTTC. It specifies CASRIGVDRNEQFF.

Regarding this clone: This may come from a read error, since a much larger clone is one base off. The J gene is TRBJ2-3, the V gene TRBV7-2; D is unresolved. V was cut by 5 bases and J by 2 bases, with 2 bases left in between. Per the germline V gene, CDR1 is SGHTA and CDR2 is FQGNSA. CDR3 length: 11 residues. CDR3 bases: TGTGCCAGCAGCCACACAGATACGCAGTATTTT. Protein product: CASSHTDTQYF.

The chain combines TRBV7-8 with TRBJ1-5; no reliable D call. Germline CDR1 and CDR2: SGHVS and FQNEAQ. The V gene lost 4 bases and the J gene lost 0 bases, with 19 bases spanning the gap. CDR3 length: 18 residues. DNA of the CDR3: TGTGCCAGCAGCTCCTACCCCAGGAGGACCTATAGCAATCAGCCCCAGCATTTT. It is translated as CASSSYPRRTYSNQPQHF.